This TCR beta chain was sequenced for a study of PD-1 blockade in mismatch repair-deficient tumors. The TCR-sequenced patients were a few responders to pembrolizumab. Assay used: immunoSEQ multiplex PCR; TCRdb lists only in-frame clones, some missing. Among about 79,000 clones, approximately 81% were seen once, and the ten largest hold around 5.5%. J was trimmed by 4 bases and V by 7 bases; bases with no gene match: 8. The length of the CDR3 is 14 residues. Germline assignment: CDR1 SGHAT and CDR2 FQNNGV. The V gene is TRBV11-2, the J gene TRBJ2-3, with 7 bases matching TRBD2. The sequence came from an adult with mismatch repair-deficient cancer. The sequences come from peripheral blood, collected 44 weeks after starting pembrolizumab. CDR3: CASKASGSSDTQYF. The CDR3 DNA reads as TGTGCCAGCAAGGCTAGCGGTTCCTCAGATACGCAGTATTTT.